This TCR beta chain was identified during a study of identical twins. TCRdb ran MiXCR on the 5' RACE reads and lists one entry per CDR3 protein. The sample has about 1.7 million distinct CDR3 sequences, 25% to 35% seen once; the top ten hold about 0.27%. In its sample, this clonotype was seen a few times. After removal of 1 base from V and 5 bases from J, the junction contained 0 bases not matched to a gene. Germline CDR1 MNHNS, CDR2 SASEGT. There are 13 residues in the CDR3. The sequenced sample was cord blood. The rearrangement uses TRBV6-1 and TRBJ2-5, with TRBD1 identical over 8 bases. The source of this sequence is a newborn girl in good health. The CDR3 DNA follows: TGTGCCAGCAGTGAAGGGACAGGGGAGACCCAGTACTTC. Translating gives CASSEGTGETQYF.